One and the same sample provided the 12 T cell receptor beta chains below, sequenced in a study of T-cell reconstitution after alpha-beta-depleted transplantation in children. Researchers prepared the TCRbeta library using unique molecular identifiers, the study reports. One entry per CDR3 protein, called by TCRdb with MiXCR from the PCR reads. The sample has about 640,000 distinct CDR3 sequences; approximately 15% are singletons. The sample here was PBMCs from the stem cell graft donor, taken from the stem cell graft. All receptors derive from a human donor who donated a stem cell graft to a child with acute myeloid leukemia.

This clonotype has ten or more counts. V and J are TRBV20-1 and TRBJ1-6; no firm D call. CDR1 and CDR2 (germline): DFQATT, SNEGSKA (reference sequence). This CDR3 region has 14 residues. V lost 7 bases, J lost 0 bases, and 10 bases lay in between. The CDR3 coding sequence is TGCAGTGTACCTCCGAGCTCCTATAATTCACCCCTCCACTTT. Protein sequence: CSVPPSSYNSPLHF.

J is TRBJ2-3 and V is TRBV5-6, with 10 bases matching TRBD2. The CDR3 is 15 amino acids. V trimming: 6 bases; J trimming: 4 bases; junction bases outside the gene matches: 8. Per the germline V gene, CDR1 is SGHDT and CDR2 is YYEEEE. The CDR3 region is CASTQGAGGPDTQYF. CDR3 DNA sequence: TGTGCCAGCACCCAGGGAGCGGGGGGGCCAGATACGCAGTATTTT.

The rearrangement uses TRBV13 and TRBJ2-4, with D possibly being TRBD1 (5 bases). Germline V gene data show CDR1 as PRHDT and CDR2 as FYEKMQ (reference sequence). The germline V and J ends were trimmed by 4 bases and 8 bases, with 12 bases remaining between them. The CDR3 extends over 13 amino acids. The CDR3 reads CASSSQEIDIQYF. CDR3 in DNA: TGTGCCAGCAGCTCACAGGAGATCGACATTCAGTACTTC.

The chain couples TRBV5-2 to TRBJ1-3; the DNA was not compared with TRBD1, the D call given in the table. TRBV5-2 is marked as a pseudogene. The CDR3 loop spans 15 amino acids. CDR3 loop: CAIKPGLRSGNTIYF. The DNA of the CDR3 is TGTGCCATCAAGCCCGGGCTGCGCTCTGGAAACACCATATATTTT.

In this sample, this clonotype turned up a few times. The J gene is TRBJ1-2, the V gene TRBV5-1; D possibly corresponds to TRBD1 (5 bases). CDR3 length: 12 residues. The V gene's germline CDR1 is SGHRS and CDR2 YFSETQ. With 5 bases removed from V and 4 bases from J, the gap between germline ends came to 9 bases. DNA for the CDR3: TGCGCCAGCAGACAGGACCTCTATGGCTACACCTTC. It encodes CASRQDLYGYTF.

This chain's CDR3 is CSARPPLAGWGTQYF. The CDR3 DNA is TGCAGTGCTAGACCCCCACTAGCGGGGTGGGGGACCCAGTACTTC. The chain carries TRBV20-1 and TRBJ2-5, with 10 bases matching TRBD2. Unmatched junction bases numbered 10, after V lost 2 bases and J lost 7 bases. Germline lookup yields CDR1 DFQATT and CDR2 SNEGSKA (reference sequence). The CDR3 is 15 amino acids.

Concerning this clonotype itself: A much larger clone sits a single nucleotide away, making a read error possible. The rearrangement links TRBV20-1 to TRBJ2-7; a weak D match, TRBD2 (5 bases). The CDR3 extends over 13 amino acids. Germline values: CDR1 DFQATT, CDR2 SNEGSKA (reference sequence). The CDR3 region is CSARGAGSYDQYF. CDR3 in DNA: TGCAGTGCTAGAGGGGCGGGTTCCTACGACCAGTACTTC.

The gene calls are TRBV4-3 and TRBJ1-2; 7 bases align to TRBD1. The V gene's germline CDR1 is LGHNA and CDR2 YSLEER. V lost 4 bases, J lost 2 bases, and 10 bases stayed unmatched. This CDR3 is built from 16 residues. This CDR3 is CASSPIMDRPNYGYTF. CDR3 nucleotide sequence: TGCGCCAGCAGCCCAATAATGGACAGGCCGAACTATGGCTACACCTTC.

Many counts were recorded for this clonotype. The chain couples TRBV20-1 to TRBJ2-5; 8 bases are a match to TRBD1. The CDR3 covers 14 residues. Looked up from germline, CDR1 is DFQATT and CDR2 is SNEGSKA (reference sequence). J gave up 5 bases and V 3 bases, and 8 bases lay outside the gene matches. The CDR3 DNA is TGCAGTGCTAGCCAGTGGGACAGGAGGGAGACCCAGTACTTC. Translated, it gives CSASQWDRRETQYF.

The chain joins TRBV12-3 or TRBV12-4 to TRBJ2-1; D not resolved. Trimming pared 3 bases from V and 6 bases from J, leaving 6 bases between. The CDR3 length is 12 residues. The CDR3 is CASSFVPNEQFF. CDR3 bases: TGTGCCAGCAGTTTTGTTCCCAATGAGCAGTTCTTC.

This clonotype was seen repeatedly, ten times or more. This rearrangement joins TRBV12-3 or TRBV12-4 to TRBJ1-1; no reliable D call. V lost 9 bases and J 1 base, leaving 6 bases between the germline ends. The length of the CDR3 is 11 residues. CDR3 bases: TGTGCCAGTCAAGCGAACACTGAAGCTTTCTTT. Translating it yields CASQANTEAFF.

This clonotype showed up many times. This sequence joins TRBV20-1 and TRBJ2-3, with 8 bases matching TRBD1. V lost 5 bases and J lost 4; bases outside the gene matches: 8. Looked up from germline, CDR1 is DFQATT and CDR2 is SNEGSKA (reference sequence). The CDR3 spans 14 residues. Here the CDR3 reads CSALRQGLADTQYF. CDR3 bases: TGCAGTGCTCTACGACAGGGGCTCGCAGATACGCAGTATTTT.